The 3 T cell receptor beta chains below come from one sample, sequenced in a study of monozygotic twins with inflammatory bowel disease. TCRdb reprocessed the 5' RACE reads, with one entry per CDR3 protein and no DNA. This sample's table reports roughly 140,000 distinct CDR3 sequences. The sequenced sample consisted of blood. Receptors originate from a human donor with ulcerative colitis or Crohn's disease, or a healthy co-twin of an affected twin (not recorded which).

The gene calls are TRBV12-3 or TRBV12-4 and TRBJ1-5; the D call of TRBD1 rests on TCRdb alone, since no DNA is present to check it. This CDR3 has 15 amino acids. CDR3 protein: CASSFRTGFNQPQHF.

The chain links TRBV7-9 to TRBJ1-1. The V gene's germline CDR1 is SEHNR and CDR2 FQNEAQ (reference sequence). This CDR3 comprises 13 residues. Here the CDR3 reads CASSPRALTEAFF.

V usage is TRBV9 and J usage is TRBJ2-2; TCRdb's D gene call, TRBD1, goes unchecked for lack of DNA. Germline CDR1 is SGDLS and CDR2 is YYNGEE. The length of the CDR3 is 17 residues. The CDR3 reads CASSVAGGRGWTGELFF. The complete variable domain, with remaining parts taken from reference TRBV9 and TRBJ2-2, reads DSGVTQTPKHLITATGQRVTLRCSPRSGDLSVYWYQQSLDQGLQFLIQYYNGEERAKGNILERFSAQQFPDLHSELNLSSLELGDSALYFCASSVAGGRGWTGELFFGEGSRLTVL.